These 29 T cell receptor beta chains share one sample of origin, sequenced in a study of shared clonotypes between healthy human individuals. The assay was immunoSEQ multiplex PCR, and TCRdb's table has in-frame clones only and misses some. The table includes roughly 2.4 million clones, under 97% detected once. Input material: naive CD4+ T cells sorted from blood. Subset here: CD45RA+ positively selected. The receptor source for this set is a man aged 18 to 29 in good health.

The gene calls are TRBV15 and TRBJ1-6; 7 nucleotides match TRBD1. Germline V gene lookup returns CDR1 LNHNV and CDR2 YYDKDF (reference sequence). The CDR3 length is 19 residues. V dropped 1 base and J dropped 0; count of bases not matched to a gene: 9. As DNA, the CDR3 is TGTGCCACCAGCAGAGGCTCTAACAGGGGCAGCTCCTATAATTCACCCCTCCACTTT. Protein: CATSRGSNRGSSYNSPLHF.

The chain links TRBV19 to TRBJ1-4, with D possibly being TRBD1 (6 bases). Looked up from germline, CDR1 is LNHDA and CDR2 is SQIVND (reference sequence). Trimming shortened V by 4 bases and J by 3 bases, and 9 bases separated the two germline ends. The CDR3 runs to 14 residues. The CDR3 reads CASSRRQANEKLFF. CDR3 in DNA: TGTGCCAGTAGTAGAAGACAGGCTAATGAAAAACTGTTTTTT.

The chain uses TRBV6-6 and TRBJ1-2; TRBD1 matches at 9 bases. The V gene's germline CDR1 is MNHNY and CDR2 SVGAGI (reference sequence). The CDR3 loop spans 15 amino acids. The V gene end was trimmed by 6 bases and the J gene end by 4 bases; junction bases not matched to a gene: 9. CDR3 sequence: CASSRGTGGIYGYTF. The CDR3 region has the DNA TGTGCCAGCAGCCGAGGAACAGGGGGCATCTATGGCTACACCTTC.

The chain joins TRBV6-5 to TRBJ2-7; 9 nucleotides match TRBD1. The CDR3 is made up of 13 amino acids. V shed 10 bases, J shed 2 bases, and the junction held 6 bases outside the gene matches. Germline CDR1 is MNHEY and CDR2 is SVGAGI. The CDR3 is CAILGQGPYEQYF. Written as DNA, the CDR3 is TGTGCCATCCTGGGACAGGGACCCTACGAGCAGTACTTC.

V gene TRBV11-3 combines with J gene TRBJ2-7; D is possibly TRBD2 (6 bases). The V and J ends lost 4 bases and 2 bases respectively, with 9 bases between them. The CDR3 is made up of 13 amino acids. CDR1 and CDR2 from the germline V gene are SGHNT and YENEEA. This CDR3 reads CASSSRLAYEQYF. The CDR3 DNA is TGTGCCAGCAGCTCCCGACTAGCCTACGAGCAGTACTTC.

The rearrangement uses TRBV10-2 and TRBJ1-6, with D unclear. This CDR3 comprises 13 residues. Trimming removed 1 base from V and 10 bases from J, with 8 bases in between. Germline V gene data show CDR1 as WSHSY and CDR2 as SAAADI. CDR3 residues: CASSELSGSPLHF. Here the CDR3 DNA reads TGCGCCAGCAGTGAGTTAAGTGGGTCACCCCTCCACTTT.

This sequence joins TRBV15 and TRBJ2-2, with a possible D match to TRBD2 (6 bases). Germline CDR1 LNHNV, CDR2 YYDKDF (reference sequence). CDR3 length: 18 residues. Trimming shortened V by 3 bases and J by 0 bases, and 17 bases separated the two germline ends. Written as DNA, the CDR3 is TGTGCCACCAGCAGTACCTACCATAGCGGATCGAACACCGGGGAGCTGTTTTTT. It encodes CATSSTYHSGSNTGELFF.

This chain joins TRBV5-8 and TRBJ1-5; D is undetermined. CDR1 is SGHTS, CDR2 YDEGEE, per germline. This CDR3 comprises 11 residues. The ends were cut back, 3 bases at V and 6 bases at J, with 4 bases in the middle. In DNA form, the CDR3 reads TGTGCCAGCAGCTACGTTCAGCCCCAGCATTTT. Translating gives CASSYVQPQHF.

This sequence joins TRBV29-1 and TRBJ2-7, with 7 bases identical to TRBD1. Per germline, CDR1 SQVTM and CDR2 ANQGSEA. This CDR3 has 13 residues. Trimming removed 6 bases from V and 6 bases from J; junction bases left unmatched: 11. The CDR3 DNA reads TGCAGCGTCGAGACAGGGAAATCCCTCGAGCAGTACTTC. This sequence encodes CSVETGKSLEQYF.

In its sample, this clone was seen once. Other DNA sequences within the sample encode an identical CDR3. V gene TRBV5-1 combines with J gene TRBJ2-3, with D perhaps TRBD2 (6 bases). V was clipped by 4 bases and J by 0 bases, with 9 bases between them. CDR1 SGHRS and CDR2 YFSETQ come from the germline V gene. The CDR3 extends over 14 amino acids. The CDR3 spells CASSLGLSTDTQYF. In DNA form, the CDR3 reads TGCGCCAGCAGCCTGGGACTTAGCACAGATACGCAGTATTTT. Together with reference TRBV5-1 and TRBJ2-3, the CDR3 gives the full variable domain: KAGVTQTPRYLIKTRGQQVTLSCSPISGHRSVSWYQQTPGQGLQFLFEYFSETQRNKGNFPGRFSGRQFSNSRSEMNVSTLELGDSALYLCASSLGLSTDTQYFGPGTRLTVL.

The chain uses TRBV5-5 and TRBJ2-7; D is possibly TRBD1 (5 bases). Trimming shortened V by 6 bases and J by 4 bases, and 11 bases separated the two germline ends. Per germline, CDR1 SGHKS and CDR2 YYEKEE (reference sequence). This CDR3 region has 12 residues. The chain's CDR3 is CASNRPGYEQYF. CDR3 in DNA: TGTGCCAGCAACAGGCCCGGTTACGAGCAGTACTTC.

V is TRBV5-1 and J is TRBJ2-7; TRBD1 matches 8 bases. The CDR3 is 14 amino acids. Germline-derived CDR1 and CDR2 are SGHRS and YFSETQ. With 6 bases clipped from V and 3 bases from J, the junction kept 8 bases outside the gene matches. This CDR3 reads CASTDQGAGYEQYF. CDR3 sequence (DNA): TGCGCCAGCACCGACCAGGGGGCGGGCTACGAGCAGTACTTC.

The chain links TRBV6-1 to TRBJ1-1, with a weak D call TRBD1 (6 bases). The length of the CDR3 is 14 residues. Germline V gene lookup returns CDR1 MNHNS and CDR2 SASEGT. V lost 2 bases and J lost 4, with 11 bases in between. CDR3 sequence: CASSEYRGLTEAFF. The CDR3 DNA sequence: TGTGCCAGCAGTGAATATCGGGGGCTCACTGAAGCTTTCTTT.

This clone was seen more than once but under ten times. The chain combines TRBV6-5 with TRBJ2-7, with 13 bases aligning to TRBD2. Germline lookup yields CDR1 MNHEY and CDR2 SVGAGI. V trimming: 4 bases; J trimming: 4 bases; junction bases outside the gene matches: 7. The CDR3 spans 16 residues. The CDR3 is CASSSRLAGGLYEQYF. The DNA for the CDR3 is TGTGCCAGCAGTTCGAGACTAGCGGGGGGTTTATACGAGCAGTACTTC.

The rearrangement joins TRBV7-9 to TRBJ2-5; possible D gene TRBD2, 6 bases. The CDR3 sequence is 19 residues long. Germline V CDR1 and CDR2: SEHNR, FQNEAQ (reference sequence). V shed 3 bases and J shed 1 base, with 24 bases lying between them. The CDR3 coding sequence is TGTGCCAGCAGCTTTCCTCTAACGGGTGGTAGCGGAGGCCAAGAGACCCAGTACTTC. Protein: CASSFPLTGGSGGQETQYF.

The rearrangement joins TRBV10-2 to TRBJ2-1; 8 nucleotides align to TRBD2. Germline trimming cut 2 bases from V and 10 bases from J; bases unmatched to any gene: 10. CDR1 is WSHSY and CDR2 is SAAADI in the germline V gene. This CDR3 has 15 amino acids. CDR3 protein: CASSEAGGRLAEQFF. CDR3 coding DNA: TGCGCCAGCAGTGAGGCGGGGGGAAGACTTGCCGAGCAGTTCTTC.

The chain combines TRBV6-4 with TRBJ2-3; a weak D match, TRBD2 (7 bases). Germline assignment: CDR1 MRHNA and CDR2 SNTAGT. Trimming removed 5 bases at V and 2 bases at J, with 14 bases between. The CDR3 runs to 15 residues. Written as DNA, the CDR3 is TGTGCCAGCAGTCCCTCCGGGGGGCCCACAGATACGCAGTATTTT. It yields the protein CASSPSGGPTDTQYF.

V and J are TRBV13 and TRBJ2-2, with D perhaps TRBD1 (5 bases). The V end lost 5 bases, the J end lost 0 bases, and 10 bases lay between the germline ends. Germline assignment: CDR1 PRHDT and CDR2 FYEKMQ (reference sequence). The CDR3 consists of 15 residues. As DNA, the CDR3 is TGTGCCAGCAGCAGACAGCCCGCGAACACCGGGGAGCTGTTTTTT. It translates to CASSRQPANTGELFF. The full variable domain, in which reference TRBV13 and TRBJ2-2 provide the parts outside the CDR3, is AAGVIQSPRHLIKEKRETATLKCYPIPRHDTVYWYQQGPGQDPQFLISFYEKMQSDKGSIPDRFSAQQFSDYHSELNMSSLELGDSALYFCASSRQPANTGELFFGEGSRLTVL.

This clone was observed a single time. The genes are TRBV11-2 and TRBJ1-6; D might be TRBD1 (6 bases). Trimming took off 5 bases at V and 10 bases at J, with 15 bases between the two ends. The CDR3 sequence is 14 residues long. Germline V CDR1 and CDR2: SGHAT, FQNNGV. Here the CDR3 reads CASSPRTDRSPLHF. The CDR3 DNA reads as TGTGCCAGCAGCCCCCGGACAGATCGATCACCCCTCCACTTT.

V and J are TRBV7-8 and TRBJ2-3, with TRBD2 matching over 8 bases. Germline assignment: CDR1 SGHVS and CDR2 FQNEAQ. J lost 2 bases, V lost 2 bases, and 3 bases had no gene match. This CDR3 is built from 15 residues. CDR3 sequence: CASSLREGYTDTQYF. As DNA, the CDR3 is TGTGCCAGCAGCTTACGGGAGGGCTACACAGATACGCAGTATTTT. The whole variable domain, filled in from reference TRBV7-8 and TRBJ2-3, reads GAGVSQSPRYKVAKRGQDVALRCDPISGHVSLFWYQQALGQGPEFLTYFQNEAQLDKSGLPSDRFFAERPEGSVSTLKIQRTQQEDSAVYLCASSLREGYTDTQYFGPGTRLTVL.

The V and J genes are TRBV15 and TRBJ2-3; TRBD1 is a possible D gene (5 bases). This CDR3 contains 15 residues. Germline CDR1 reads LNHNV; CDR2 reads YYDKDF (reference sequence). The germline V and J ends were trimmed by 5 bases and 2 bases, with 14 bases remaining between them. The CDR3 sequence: CATSGQIGATDTQYF. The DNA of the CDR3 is TGTGCCACCAGCGGGCAGATTGGGGCCACAGATACGCAGTATTTT.

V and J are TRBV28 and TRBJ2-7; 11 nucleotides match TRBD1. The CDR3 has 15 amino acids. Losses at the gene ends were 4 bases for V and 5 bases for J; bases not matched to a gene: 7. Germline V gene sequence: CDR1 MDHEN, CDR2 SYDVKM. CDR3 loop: CASSSTGQGGNEQYF. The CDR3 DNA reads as TGTGCCAGCAGTTCAACGGGACAGGGGGGCAACGAGCAGTACTTC.

The CDR3 nucleotides are TGTGCCTGGAGTTCGAAGTATAATTCACCCCTCCACTTT. This encodes CAWSSKYNSPLHF. The chain couples TRBV30 to TRBJ1-6, with unresolved D. V lost 2 bases and J 4 bases, leaving 6 bases between the germline ends. In germline, CDR1 is GTSNPN, CDR2 SVGIG (reference sequence). This CDR3 contains 13 residues.

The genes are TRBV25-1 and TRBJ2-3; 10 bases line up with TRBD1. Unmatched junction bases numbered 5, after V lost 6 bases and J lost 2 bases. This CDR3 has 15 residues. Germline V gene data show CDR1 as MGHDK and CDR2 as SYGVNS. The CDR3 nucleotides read TGTGCCAGCAGGCCGGGACAGGGGCCCACAGATACGCAGTATTTT. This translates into CASRPGQGPTDTQYF.

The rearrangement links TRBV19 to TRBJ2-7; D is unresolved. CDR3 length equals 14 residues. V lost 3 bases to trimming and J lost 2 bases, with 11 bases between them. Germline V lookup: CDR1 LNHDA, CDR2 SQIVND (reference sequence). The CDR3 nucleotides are TGTGCCAGTAGTATTGGAGAAGGGACCTACGAGCAGTACTTC. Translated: CASSIGEGTYEQYF.

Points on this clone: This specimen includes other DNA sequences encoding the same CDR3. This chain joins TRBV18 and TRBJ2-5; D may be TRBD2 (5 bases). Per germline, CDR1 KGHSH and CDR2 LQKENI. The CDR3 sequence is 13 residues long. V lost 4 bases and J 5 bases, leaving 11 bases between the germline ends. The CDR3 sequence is CASSQGPGETQYF. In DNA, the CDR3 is TGTGCCAGCTCACAAGGGCCGGGGGAGACCCAGTACTTC.

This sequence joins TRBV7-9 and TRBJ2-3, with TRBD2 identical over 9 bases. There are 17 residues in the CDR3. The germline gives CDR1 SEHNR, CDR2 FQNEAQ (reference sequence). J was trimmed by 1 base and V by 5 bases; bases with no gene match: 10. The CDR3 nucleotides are TGTGCCAGCAGCCTACCGCGACTAGCGGCGCGCACAGATACGCAGTATTTT. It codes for CASSLPRLAARTDTQYF.

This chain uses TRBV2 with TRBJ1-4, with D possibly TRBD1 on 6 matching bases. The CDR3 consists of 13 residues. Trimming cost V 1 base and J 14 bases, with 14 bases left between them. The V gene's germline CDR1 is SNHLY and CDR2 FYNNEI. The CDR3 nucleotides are TGTGCCAGCAGTGAAGTATCAGTCCAGGGGCTGTTTTTT. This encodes CASSEVSVQGLFF.

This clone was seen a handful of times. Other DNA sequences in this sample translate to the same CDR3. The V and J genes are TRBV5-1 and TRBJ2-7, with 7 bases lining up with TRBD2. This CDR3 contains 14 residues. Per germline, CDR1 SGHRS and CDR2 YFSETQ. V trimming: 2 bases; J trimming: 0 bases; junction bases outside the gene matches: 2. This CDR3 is CASSFGGSSYEQYF. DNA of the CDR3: TGCGCCAGCAGCTTCGGGGGGAGCTCCTACGAGCAGTACTTC.